These 19 T cell receptor beta chains were all obtained from the same sample, sequenced in a study of T cells in Graves' hyperthyroidism and ophthalmopathy (dated by TCRdb to about 2019). Libraries came from multiplex PCR. The sequencing machine was an Illumina HiSeq 2000. Amplification of TCR beta CDR3 regions was carried out from RNA transcripts. For the first round of RT-PCR on the TCR CDR3, the HTBI primer set was used together with the Qiagen OneStep RT-PCR kit. Using fastp trimming at Q25 and MiXCR clonotype assembly, TCRdb reanalyzed the public sequencing data and kept in-frame beta chains. Rows with a matching CDR3 protein are joined into one entry that keeps the most common DNA and genes. The sample profile shows about 350,000 distinct CDR3 sequences; 15% to 20% of them were found once. The ten largest clones capture 15% to 17% of the sample. Material: blood. These receptors came from a woman aged 40-49 years with Graves' ophthalmopathy.

This clonotype has a count of ten or more. This chain uses TRBV20-1 with TRBJ2-7; the match to TRBD2 covers 7 bases. The CDR3 length is 13 residues. V shed 6 bases, J shed 6 bases, and the junction held 11 bases outside the gene matches. The V gene's germline CDR1 is DFQATT and CDR2 SNEGSKA (reference sequence). CDR3 sequence: CSAPSVGRGEQYF. The CDR3 DNA reads TGCAGTGCCCCATCGGTGGGGAGGGGCGAGCAGTACTTC.

This clonotype was observed once. The CDR3 DNA sequence: TGTGCCACCAGCAGAGATCGGAGTAGGATGGACTACGAGCAGTACTTC. This gives the protein CATSRDRSRMDYEQYF. The chain recombines TRBV15 with TRBJ2-7; D call uncertain. The CDR3 length is 16 residues. Germline CDR1 reads LNHNV; CDR2 reads YYDKDF (reference sequence). The V and J ends lost 0 bases and 3 bases respectively, with 15 bases between them.

This clonotype was detected ten times or more. V usage is TRBV11-2 and J usage is TRBJ2-5, with 9 nucleotides matching TRBD2. Germline V gene lookup returns CDR1 SGHAT and CDR2 FQNNGV. The V and J ends lost 0 bases and 2 bases, in that order; junction bases with no gene match: 4. The CDR3 runs to 16 residues. In DNA form, the CDR3 reads TGTGCCAGCAGCTTAGAAGGAGCGGGAGGTCAAGAGACCCAGTACTTC. Translating gives CASSLEGAGGQETQYF.

In its sample, this clonotype was seen many times. The chain links TRBV5-6 to TRBJ2-7; the match to TRBD2 covers 10 bases. The germline V gene has CDR1 SGHDT and CDR2 YYEEEE. This CDR3 is built from 14 residues. Unmatched junction bases numbered 2, after V lost 5 bases and J lost 0 bases. CDR3 loop: CASSLAGASYEQYF. CDR3 nucleotide sequence: TGTGCCAGCAGTCTAGCGGGAGCCTCCTACGAGCAGTACTTC.

The sample holds many counts of this clonotype. This chain connects TRBV28 to TRBJ2-7; D possibly corresponds to TRBD2 (5 bases). The germline CDR1 and CDR2 sequences are MDHEN and SYDVKM. The germline V and J ends were trimmed by 6 bases and 1 base, with 16 bases remaining between them. The CDR3 contains 15 residues. The CDR3 bases are TGTGCCAGCAGGGAGGATAGCCGGCGGTCCTACGAGCAGTACTTC. This gives the protein CASREDSRRSYEQYF.

In this sample, this clonotype turned up many times. The chain has TRBV15 and TRBJ2-7; tentative D call: TRBD1 (5 bases). There are 15 residues in the CDR3. V gave up 0 bases and J gave up 6 bases, with 15 bases separating them. CDR1 LNHNV and CDR2 YYDKDF come from the germline V gene (reference sequence). CDR3 amino acids: CATSRDKQGVGEQYF. DNA of the CDR3: TGTGCCACCAGCAGAGATAAGCAGGGTGTGGGCGAGCAGTACTTC.

This clonotype was seen only a few times. The chain recombines TRBV30 with TRBJ2-7, with 8 bases matching TRBD1. The CDR3 is 14 residues long. With V trimmed by 5 bases and J by 4 bases, 10 bases remained unmatched. Looked up from germline, CDR1 is GTSNPN and CDR2 is SVGIG (reference sequence). The CDR3 region is CAWSEPGQVYEQYF. As DNA, the CDR3 is TGTGCCTGGTCCGAACCGGGACAGGTATACGAGCAGTACTTC.

The rearrangement uses TRBV5-1 and TRBJ2-2, with 7 nucleotides matching TRBD2. CDR1 is SGHRS, CDR2 YFSETQ, per germline. CDR3 length equals 16 residues. Trimming took 0 bases from V and 3 from J; bases not matched to a gene: 5. For the CDR3, the DNA is TGCGCCAGCAGCTTGGGCGCGGGAGTTGACACCGGGGAGCTGTTTTTT. This gives the protein CASSLGAGVDTGELFF.

The gene calls are TRBV2 and TRBJ2-5; TRBD1 agrees at 7 bases. Germline-derived CDR1 and CDR2 are SNHLY and FYNNEI. The V gene end was trimmed by 7 bases and the J gene end by 4 bases; junction bases not matched to a gene: 12. The CDR3 is 15 amino acids. Here the CDR3 DNA reads TGTGCCAGCAAGGTGGACAGGCCGACAGGAGAGACCCAGTACTTC. It translates to CASKVDRPTGETQYF.

At least ten counts were recorded for this clonotype. V usage is TRBV30 and J usage is TRBJ2-5, with a tentative D call TRBD1 (5 bases). This CDR3 is 15 amino acids long. The germline CDR1 and CDR2 sequences are GTSNPN and SVGIG (reference sequence). V was trimmed by 0 bases and J by 3 bases, leaving 14 bases between them. The CDR3, as DNA: TGTGCCTGGAGTGTAGGTCTCACAGGAAAAGAGACCCAGTACTTC. Protein product: CAWSVGLTGKETQYF.

This clonotype was detected ten times or more. This chain links TRBV27 with TRBJ1-5; perhaps TRBD1 as D (5 bases). Germline CDR1 reads MNHEY; CDR2 reads SMNVEV (reference sequence). V gave up 2 bases and J gave up 6 bases, with 17 bases separating them. The CDR3 is 16 residues long. The CDR3 nucleotides read TGTGCCAGCAGTTTAGGTATGGCGGGGGGTATTCAGCCCCAGCATTTT. Encoded protein: CASSLGMAGGIQPQHF.

There are a few counts of this clonotype. The chain uses TRBV2 and TRBJ2-7; perhaps TRBD1 as D (6 bases). This CDR3 has 15 amino acids. Between the trimmed V and J ends, which lost 1 base and 1 base, there was a span of 11 bases. Germline assignment: CDR1 SNHLY and CDR2 FYNNEI. Here the CDR3 reads CASSEVQGLSYEQYF. Written as DNA, the CDR3 is TGTGCCAGCAGTGAAGTACAGGGATTATCCTACGAGCAGTACTTC.

Many counts were recorded for this clonotype. The genes are TRBV20-1 and TRBJ1-5; D gene unclear. This CDR3 has 14 amino acids. V lost 3 bases to trimming and J lost 9 bases, with 18 bases between them. Per the germline V gene, CDR1 is DFQATT and CDR2 is SNEGSKA (reference sequence). The CDR3, as DNA: TGCAGTGCTAGGTCTCATTCTCTCATGGGGCCCCAGCATTTT. Residues: CSARSHSLMGPQHF.

This clonotype was recorded at least ten times. The V call is TRBV14, the J call TRBJ2-7; 10 positions agree with TRBD1. The CDR3 extends over 14 amino acids. The germline V gene encodes CDR1 SGHDN and CDR2 FVKESK. Trimming cost V 6 bases and J 5 bases; bases outside gene matches: 7. CDR3 residues: CASRRQGASDEQYF. Written as DNA, the CDR3 is TGTGCCAGCAGACGACAGGGGGCGAGCGACGAGCAGTACTTC. Looking up the rest from reference TRBV14 and TRBJ2-7 gives the full variable domain: EAGVTQFPSHSVIEKGQTVTLRCDPISGHDNLYWYRRVMGKEIKFLLHFVKESKQDESGMPNNRFLAERTGGTYSTLKVQPAELEDSGVYFCASRRQGASDEQYFGPGTRLTVT.

This clonotype has a count of ten or more. The chain links TRBV6-1 to TRBJ1-2; possibly TRBD1 for D (5 bases). Germline-derived CDR1 and CDR2 are MNHNS and SASEGT. V was trimmed by 5 bases and J by 4 bases, leaving 14 bases between them. This CDR3 has 14 residues. CDR3 loop: CASSPSTGSYGYTF. Here the CDR3 DNA reads TGTGCCAGCAGTCCCAGCACAGGATCCTATGGCTACACCTTC.

This clonotype was found many times. The gene calls are TRBV5-1 and TRBJ2-5; no clear D. V shed 0 bases and J shed 3 bases, with 6 bases lying between them. Germline V CDR1 and CDR2: SGHRS, YFSETQ. The CDR3 totals 13 residues. This CDR3 is CASSLGLEETQYF. The CDR3 DNA reads TGCGCCAGCAGCTTGGGGCTAGAAGAGACCCAGTACTTC.

This clonotype showed up many times. The chain carries TRBV2 and TRBJ2-1; D call uncertain. With 4 bases removed from V and 0 bases from J, the gap between germline ends came to 10 bases. From germline, CDR1 is SNHLY and CDR2 FYNNEI. This CDR3 has 15 amino acids. The CDR3 region has the DNA TGTGCCAGCAGTGTGGGGTTGAGCTCCTACAATGAGCAGTTCTTC. Translation gives CASSVGLSSYNEQFF.

The V and J genes are TRBV30 and TRBJ2-3, with TRBD2 matching 8 bases. Germline V gives CDR1 GTSNPN, CDR2 SVGIG (reference sequence). There are 14 residues in the CDR3. Trimming removed 0 bases from V and 5 bases from J; junction bases left unmatched: 4. The CDR3 here is CAWSVRAGGDTQYF. CDR3 sequence (DNA): TGTGCCTGGAGTGTAAGGGCGGGAGGAGATACGCAGTATTTT. Full variable domain (missing parts from reference TRBV30 and TRBJ2-3): SQTIHQWPATLVQPVGSPLSLECTVEGTSNPNLYWYRQAAGRGLQLLFYSVGIGQISSEVPQNLSASRPQDRQFILSSKKLLLSDSGFYLCAWSVRAGGDTQYFGPGTRLTVL.

This clonotype was detected ten times or more. V usage is TRBV6-1 and J usage is TRBJ1-5, with TRBD1 identical over 12 bases. Trimming took 5 bases from V and 5 from J; bases not matched to a gene: 7. Germline loops: CDR1 MNHNS, CDR2 SASEGT. The CDR3 has 16 amino acids. The CDR3 nucleotides are TGTGCCAGCAGTAGGTCCGGGACAGGGGGCGATCAGCCCCAGCATTTT. Translation gives CASSRSGTGGDQPQHF.